A selection of T cell receptor beta chains follows, all from one sample in a study of blood T cell repertoires in COVID-19. This table comes from immunoSEQ multiplex PCR, and its TCRdb copy is limited to in-frame clones, with some not included. The sample lists about 220,000 clones; 82% were seen once. The sample taken for sequencing was peripheral blood. The source of these receptors is a woman older than 75 with acute or convalescent COVID-19. The CDR3 runs from the conserved cysteine through the conserved F or W. A D gene is named only where the DNA matches it firmly. Clone sizes are given selectively: once, few, many, or a class where the clone is expanded.

>-|12|TRBJ1-3|TRBV12-3/TRBV12-4|-
CASSFTGNTIYF
TGTGCCAGCAGTTTCACTGGAAACACCATATATTTT
>-|17|TRBJ2-2|TRBV19|-
CASSIARTPRGTGELFF
TGTGCCAGTAGTATAGCAAGGACACCGCGCGGCACCGGGGAGCTGTTTTTT
>-|13|TRBJ1-5|TRBV5-8|-
CASSSTGNQPQHF
TGTGCCAGCAGCTCAACAGGGAATCAGCCCCAGCATTTT
>TRBD1|15|TRBJ1-6|TRBV3-1/TRBV3-2|few
CASSQSDRDNSPLHF
TGTGCCAGCAGCCAATCGGACAGGGATAATTCACCCCTCCACTTT
>TRBD1|14|TRBJ2-2|TRBV28|-
CASRGQGITGELFF
TGTGCCAGCAGAGGACAGGGCATTACCGGGGAGCTGTTTTTT
>-|11|TRBJ2-5|TRBV7-8|-
CASSRSEAQYF
TGTGCCAGCAGCCGCTCCGAGGCCCAGTACTTC
>TRBD2|15|TRBJ2-5|TRBV5-4|once
CASSLLAGGLETQYF
TGTGCCAGCAGCTTGTTAGCGGGGGGCCTAGAGACCCAGTACTTC
>-|16|TRBJ1-1|TRBV5-8|-
CASSSSPSGSPAEAFF
TGTGCCAGCAGCTCCTCCCCCTCCGGGTCGCCAGCAGAAGCTTTCTTT
>-|15|TRBJ2-7|TRBV27|-
CASSLGGKGSYEQYF
TGTGCCAGCAGTTTAGGGGGCAAAGGGTCCTACGAGCAGTACTTC
>TRBD1|16|TRBJ1-5|TRBV5-1|once
CASSLGGTGSNQPQHF
TGCGCCAGCAGCTTGGGAGGGACAGGGAGCAATCAGCCCCAGCATTTT
>-|13|TRBJ1-1|TRBV18|-
CASSPGQDTEAFF
TGTGCCAGCTCACCCGGACAAGACACTGAAGCTTTCTTT
>TRBD2|15|TRBJ2-4|TRBV15|-
CATSQIPGLENIQYF
TGTGCCACCAGCCAGATCCCGGGACTAGAAAACATTCAGTACTTC
>-|15|TRBJ1-4|TRBV11-3|once
CASSSGSGTNEKLFF
TGTGCCAGCAGCTCCGGGAGCGGAACTAATGAAAAACTGTTTTTT
>TRBD1|12|TRBJ2-3|TRBV5-5|-
CASSLETGTQYF
TGTGCCAGCAGCCTCGAGACAGGGACGCAGTATTTT
>-|12|TRBJ1-4|TRBV7-9|-
CASSTPNEKLFF
TGTGCCAGCAGTACTCCTAATGAAAAACTGTTTTTT
>TRBD1|14|TRBJ1-2|TRBV11-2|-
CASSLNSQGTGGTF
TGTGCCAGCAGCTTAAATTCCCAGGGGACAGGGGGGACCTTC